The 18 T cell receptor beta chains in this list originate from one sample, sequenced in a study of T cell responses to AZD1222 COVID-19 vaccine. Sequencing was performed with immunoSEQ multiplex PCR; in TCRdb, only in-frame clones are kept and a portion is missing. This table has some 250,000 clones, about 94% appearing once. Here the sequenced sample was peripheral blood, taken 28 days after the second AZD1222 dose. All receptors come from an adult who received the AZD1222 COVID-19 vaccine.

J is TRBJ1-2 and V is TRBV7-9; a possible D gene is TRBD1 (6 bases). The CDR3 length is 12 residues. Germline CDR1 SEHNR, CDR2 FQNEAQ (reference sequence). Deletions cut 5 bases from V and 6 bases from J, with 10 bases between. The CDR3 protein is CASSQGRDGYTF. CDR3 DNA sequence: TGTGCCAGCAGCCAGGGGAGGGATGGCTACACCTTC.

V gene TRBV6-7 combines with J gene TRBJ1-4; the D gene is possibly TRBD1 (6 bases). TRBV6-7 falls under the ORF class, with uncertain function. The CDR3 totals 12 residues. The germline V and J ends were trimmed by 11 bases and 6 bases, with 13 bases remaining between them. CDR3 in amino acids: CAGRDNYEKLFF. The DNA of the CDR3 is TGTGCCGGCCGGGACAATTATGAAAAACTGTTTTTT.

The chain employs TRBV2 and TRBJ1-1, with D unclear. The CDR3 runs to 12 residues. V dropped 8 bases and J dropped 4 bases, with 11 bases sitting between them. CDR1 and CDR2 (germline): SNHLY, FYNNEI. This chain's CDR3 is CASRLEGTEAFF. In nucleotides, the CDR3 is TGTGCCAGCCGCTTGGAGGGCACTGAAGCTTTCTTT.

A note on this clone: At one of its ends the junction is not consistent with the germline gene, which may arise from a read error. The chain has TRBV6-1 and TRBJ2-7; TRBD2 matches 12 bases. CDR3 length: 16 amino acids. CDR1 is MNHNS, CDR2 SASEGT, per germline. In DNA, the CDR3 is TGTGCCAGCAGGGAAGGGACTAGCGGGTATACCTACGAGCAGTACTTC. Its translation: CASREGTSGYTYEQYF.

The CDR3 sequence: CASSWDGTYEQYF. In nucleotides, the CDR3 is TGTGCCAGCAGTTGGGACGGTACCTACGAGCAGTACTTC. This chain joins TRBV28 and TRBJ2-7, with D possibly called TRBD1 or TRBD2 (5 bases each). The V gene lost 4 bases and the J gene lost 2 bases, with 9 bases spanning the gap. There are 13 residues in the CDR3. CDR1 MDHEN and CDR2 SYDVKM come from the germline V gene.

To note about this clone: Additional DNA sequences in this sample encode the identical CDR3. The chain carries TRBV19 and TRBJ2-7; 8 bases agree with TRBD2. Germline values: CDR1 LNHDA, CDR2 SQIVND (reference sequence). The CDR3 has 12 amino acids. Germline trimming cut 6 bases from V and 4 bases from J; bases unmatched to any gene: 2. This CDR3 is CASSPGGYEQYF. Written as DNA, the CDR3 is TGTGCCAGTAGCCCGGGAGGGTACGAGCAGTACTTC.

The gene calls are TRBV11-3 and TRBJ2-7; weak D call: TRBD1 (6 bases). Per germline, CDR1 SGHNT and CDR2 YENEEA. The germline V and J ends were trimmed by 5 bases and 1 base, with 9 bases remaining between them. The CDR3 runs to 13 residues. The CDR3 sequence is CASSKTGSYEQYF. DNA for the CDR3: TGTGCCAGCAGCAAAACAGGGTCCTACGAGCAGTACTTC.

The chain has TRBV27 and TRBJ2-2, with 7 bases matching TRBD2. V was pared by 6 bases and J by 1 base, with 8 bases of the junction left unmatched. Germline CDR1 is MNHEY and CDR2 is SMNVEV (reference sequence). The CDR3 is made up of 16 amino acids. CDR3 sequence: CASSPDGGGNTGELFF. In nucleotides, the CDR3 is TGTGCCAGCAGCCCGGATGGGGGGGGGAACACCGGGGAGCTGTTTTTT.

This sequence joins TRBV7-9 and TRBJ2-2, with TRBD1 matching over 9 bases. The CDR3 spans 16 residues. The germline V gene encodes CDR1 SEHNR and CDR2 FQNEAQ (reference sequence). The V gene end was trimmed by 6 bases and the J gene end by 4 bases; junction bases not matched to a gene: 9. The CDR3 region has the DNA TGTGCCAGCAGACGGACAGGGGCCTTGGGCACCGGGGAGCTGTTTTTT. Protein: CASRRTGALGTGELFF.

The chain combines TRBV30 with TRBJ1-6; D gene uncertain. The germline CDR1 and CDR2 sequences are GTSNPN and SVGIG (reference sequence). V was cut by 7 bases and J by 4 bases, with 14 bases left in between. This CDR3 has 14 residues. CDR3 coding DNA: TGTGCCTCCCGGTCGGATGATTATAATTCACCCCTCCACTTT. It encodes CASRSDDYNSPLHF.

The CDR3 bases are TGTGCCACCAGCAGGAATAGCAATCAGCCCCAGCATTTT. Protein: CATSRNSNQPQHF. The gene calls are TRBV15 and TRBJ1-5; D unresolved. Per germline, CDR1 LNHNV and CDR2 YYDKDF (reference sequence). This CDR3 contains 13 residues. Trimming removed 3 bases from V and 0 bases from J, with 3 bases in between.

The J gene is TRBJ2-4, the V gene TRBV12-3 or TRBV12-4; weak D call: TRBD2 (6 bases). V gave up 4 bases and J gave up 11 bases, with 12 bases separating them. The CDR3 extends over 12 amino acids. The CDR3 loop reads CASSSGLLVQYF. The CDR3 nucleotides are TGTGCCAGCAGTTCGGGACTCCTAGTTCAGTACTTC.

The gene calls are TRBV7-6 and TRBJ1-4; D unresolved. The germline CDR1 and CDR2 sequences are SGHVS and FNYEAQ. V was trimmed by 5 bases and J by 0 bases, leaving 16 bases between them. The CDR3 sequence is 17 residues long. This CDR3 is CASSKNRNSATNEKLFF. The DNA for the CDR3 is TGTGCCAGCAGCAAAAATCGTAACAGTGCAACTAATGAAAAACTGTTTTTT.

This rearrangement joins TRBV7-2 to TRBJ1-1; D not certain. Germline values: CDR1 SGHTA, CDR2 FQGNSA. The CDR3 contains 15 residues. V lost 4 bases and J 2 bases, leaving 14 bases between the germline ends. The CDR3 nucleotides are TGTGCCAGCAGCTCCCCGGGAGGGAGAAACACTGAAGCTTTCTTT. This encodes CASSSPGGRNTEAFF.

The V and J genes are TRBV3-1 (or the pseudogene TRBV3-2) and TRBJ2-2; 7 positions agree with TRBD2. The CDR3 totals 13 residues. Germline lookup yields CDR1 LGHDT and CDR2 YNNKEL (reference sequence). Germline trimming cut 4 bases from V and 11 bases from J; bases unmatched to any gene: 7. CDR3 nucleotide sequence: TGTGCCAGCAGCCCCTTACCGGGGGGAGAGCTGTTTTTT. The encoded protein is CASSPLPGGELFF.

This rearrangement joins TRBV7-8 to TRBJ1-5; no definite D call. The length of the CDR3 is 16 residues. V lost 5 bases to trimming and J lost 0 bases, with 14 bases between them. The germline gives CDR1 SGHVS, CDR2 FQNEAQ. CDR3 amino acids: CASSVLAGYSNQPQHF. The CDR3 DNA reads as TGTGCCAGCAGCGTCCTTGCGGGATATAGCAATCAGCCCCAGCATTTT.

This chain links TRBV21-1 with TRBJ2-7; the table calls TRBD1, which could not be checked here. TRBV21-1 is classified as a pseudogene. CDR3 length equals 15 residues. CDR3 bases: TGTGCCAGCAGCAAATTTGGGCTACCGGCCTACGAGCAGTACTTC. Residues: CASSKFGLPAYEQYF.

V is TRBV6-1 and J is TRBJ1-2, with D hard to call. CDR3 length equals 15 residues. Trimming took off 4 bases at V and 2 bases at J, with 14 bases between the two ends. The V gene's germline CDR1 is MNHNS and CDR2 SASEGT. CDR3 in amino acids: CASSGAYGPNYGYTF. For the CDR3, the DNA is TGTGCCAGCAGTGGAGCTTATGGCCCGAACTATGGCTACACCTTC.